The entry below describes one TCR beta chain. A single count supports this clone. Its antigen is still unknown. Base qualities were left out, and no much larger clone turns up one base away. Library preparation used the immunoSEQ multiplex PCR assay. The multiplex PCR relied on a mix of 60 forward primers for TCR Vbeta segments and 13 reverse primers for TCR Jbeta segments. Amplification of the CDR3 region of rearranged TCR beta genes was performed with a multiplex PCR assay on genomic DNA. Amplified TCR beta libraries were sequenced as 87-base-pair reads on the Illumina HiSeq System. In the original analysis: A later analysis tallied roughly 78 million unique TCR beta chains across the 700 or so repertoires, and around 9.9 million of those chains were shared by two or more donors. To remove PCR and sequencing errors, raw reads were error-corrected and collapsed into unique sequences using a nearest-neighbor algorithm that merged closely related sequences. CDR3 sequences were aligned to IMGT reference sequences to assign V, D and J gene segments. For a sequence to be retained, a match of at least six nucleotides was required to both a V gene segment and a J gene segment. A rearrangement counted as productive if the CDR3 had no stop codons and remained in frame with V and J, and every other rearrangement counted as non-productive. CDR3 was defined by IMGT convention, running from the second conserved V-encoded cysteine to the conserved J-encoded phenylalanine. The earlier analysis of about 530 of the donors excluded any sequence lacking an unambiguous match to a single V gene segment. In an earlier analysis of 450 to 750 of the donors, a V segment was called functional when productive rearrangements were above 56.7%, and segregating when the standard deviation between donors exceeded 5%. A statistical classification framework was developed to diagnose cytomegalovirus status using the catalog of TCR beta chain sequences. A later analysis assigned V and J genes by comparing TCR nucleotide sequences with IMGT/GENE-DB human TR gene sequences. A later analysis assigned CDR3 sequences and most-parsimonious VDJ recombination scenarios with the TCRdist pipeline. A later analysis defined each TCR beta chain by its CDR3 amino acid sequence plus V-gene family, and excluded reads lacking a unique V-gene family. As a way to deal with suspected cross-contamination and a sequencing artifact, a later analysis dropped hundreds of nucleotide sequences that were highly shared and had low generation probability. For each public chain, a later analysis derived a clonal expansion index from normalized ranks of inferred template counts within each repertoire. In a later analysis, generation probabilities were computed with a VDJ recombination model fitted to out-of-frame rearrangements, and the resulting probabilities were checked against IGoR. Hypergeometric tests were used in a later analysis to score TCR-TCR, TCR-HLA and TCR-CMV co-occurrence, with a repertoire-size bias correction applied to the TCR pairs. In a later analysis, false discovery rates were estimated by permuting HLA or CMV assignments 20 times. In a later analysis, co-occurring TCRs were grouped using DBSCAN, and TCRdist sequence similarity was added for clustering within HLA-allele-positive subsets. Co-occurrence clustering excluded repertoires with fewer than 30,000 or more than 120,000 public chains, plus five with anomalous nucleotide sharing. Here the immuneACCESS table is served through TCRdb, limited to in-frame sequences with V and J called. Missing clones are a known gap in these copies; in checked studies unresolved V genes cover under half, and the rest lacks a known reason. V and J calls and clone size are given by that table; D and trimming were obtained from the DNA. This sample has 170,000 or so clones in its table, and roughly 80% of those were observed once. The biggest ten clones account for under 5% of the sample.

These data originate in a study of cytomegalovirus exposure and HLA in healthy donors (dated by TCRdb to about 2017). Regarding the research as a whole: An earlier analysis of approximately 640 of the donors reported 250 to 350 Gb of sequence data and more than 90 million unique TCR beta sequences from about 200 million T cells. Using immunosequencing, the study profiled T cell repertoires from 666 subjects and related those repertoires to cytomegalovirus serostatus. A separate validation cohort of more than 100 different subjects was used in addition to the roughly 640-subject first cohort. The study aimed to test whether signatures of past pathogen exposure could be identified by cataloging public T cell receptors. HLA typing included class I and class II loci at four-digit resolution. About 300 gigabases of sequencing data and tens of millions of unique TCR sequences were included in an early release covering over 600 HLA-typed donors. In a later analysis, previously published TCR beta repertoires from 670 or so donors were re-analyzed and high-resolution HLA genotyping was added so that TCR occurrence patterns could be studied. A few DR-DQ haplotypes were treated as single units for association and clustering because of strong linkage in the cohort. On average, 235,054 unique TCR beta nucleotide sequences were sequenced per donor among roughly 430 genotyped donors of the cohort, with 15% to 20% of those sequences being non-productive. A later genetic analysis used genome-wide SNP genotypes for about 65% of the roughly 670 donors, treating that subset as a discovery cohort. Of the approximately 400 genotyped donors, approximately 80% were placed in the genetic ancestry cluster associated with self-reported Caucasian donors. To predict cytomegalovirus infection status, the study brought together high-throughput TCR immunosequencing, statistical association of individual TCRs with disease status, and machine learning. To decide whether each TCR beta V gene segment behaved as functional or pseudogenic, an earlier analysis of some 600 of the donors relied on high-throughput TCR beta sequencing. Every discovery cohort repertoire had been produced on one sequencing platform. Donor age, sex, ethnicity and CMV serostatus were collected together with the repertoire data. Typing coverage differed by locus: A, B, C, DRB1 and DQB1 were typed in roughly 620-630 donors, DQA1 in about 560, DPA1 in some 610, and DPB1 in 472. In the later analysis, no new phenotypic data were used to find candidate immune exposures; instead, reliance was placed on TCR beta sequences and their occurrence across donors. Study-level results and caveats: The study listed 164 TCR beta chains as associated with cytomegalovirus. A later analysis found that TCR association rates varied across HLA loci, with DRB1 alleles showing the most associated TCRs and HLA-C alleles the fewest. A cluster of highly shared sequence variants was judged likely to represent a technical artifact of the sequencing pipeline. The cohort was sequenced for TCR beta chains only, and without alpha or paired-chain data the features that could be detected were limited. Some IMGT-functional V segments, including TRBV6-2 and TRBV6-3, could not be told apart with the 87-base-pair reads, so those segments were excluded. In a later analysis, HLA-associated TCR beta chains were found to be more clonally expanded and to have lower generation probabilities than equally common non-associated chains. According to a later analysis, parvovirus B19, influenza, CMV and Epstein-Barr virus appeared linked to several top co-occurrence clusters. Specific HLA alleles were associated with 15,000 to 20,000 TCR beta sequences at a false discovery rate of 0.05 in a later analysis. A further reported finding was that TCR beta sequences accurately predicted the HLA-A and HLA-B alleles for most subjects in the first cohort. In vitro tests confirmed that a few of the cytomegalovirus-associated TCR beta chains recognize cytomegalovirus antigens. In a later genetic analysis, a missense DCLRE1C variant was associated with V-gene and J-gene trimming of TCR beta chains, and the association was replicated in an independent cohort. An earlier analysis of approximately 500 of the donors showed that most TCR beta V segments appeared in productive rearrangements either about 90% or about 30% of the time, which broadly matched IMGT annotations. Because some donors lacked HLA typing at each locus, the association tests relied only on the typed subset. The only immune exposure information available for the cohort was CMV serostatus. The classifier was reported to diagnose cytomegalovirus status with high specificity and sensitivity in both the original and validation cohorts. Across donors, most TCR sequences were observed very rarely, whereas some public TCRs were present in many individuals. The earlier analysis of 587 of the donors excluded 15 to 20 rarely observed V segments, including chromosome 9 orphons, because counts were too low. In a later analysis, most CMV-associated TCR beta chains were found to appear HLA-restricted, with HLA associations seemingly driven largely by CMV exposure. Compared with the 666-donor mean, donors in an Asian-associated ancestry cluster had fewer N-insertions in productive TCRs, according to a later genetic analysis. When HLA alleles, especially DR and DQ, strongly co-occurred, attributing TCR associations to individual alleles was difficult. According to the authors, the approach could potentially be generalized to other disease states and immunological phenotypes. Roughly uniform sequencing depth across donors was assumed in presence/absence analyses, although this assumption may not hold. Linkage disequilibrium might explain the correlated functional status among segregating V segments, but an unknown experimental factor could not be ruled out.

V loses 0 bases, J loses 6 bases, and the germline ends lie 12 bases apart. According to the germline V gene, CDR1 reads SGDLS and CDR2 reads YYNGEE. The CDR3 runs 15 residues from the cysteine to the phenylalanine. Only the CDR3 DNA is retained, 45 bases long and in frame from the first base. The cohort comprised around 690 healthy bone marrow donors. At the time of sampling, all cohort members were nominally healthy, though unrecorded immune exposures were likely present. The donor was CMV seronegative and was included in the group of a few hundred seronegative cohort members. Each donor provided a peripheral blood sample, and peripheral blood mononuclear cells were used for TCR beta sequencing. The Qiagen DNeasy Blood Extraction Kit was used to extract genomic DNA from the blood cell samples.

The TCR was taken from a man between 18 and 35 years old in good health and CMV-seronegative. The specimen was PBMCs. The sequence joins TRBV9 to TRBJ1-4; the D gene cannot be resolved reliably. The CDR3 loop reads CASSVGGDPYEKLFF. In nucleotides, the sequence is TGTGCCAGCAGCGTAGGGGGAGACCCTTATGAAAAACTGTTTTTT.